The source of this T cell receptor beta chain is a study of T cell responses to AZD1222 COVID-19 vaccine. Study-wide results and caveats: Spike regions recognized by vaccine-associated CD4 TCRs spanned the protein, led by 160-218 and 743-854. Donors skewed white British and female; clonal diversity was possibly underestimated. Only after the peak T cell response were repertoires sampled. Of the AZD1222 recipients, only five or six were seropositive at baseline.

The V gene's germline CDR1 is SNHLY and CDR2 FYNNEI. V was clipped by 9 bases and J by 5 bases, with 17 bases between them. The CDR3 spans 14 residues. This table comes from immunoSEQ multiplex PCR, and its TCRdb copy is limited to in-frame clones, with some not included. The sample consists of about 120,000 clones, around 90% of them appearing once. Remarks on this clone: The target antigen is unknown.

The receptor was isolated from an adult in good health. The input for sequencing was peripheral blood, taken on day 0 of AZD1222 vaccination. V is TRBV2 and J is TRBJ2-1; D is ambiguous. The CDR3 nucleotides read TGTGCCAGAGAGACATACCATACGGACAATGAGCAGTTCTTC. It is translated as CARETYHTDNEQFF. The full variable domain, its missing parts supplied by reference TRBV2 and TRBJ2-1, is EPEVTQTPSHQVTQMGQEVILRCVPISNHLYFYWYRQILGQKVEFLVSFYNNEISEKSEIFDDQFSVERPDGSNFTLKIRSTKLEDSAMYFCARETYHTDNEQFFGPGTRLTVL.